This T cell receptor beta chain came from a study of blood T cell repertoires in COVID-19. In the study overall: The cDNA or gDNA used as material had been derived from T cells, B-cell-depleted T cells, or PBMCs.

The CDR3 loop spans 13 amino acids. Germline V gene data show CDR1 as SGHRS and CDR2 as YFSETQ. Between the trimmed V and J ends, which lost 4 bases and 6 bases, there was a span of 13 bases. In the original analysis: Amplified reference gene primers provided the basis for estimating nucleated cell counts. The data were produced by immunoSEQ multiplex PCR, yet TCRdb's version contains in-frame clones alone and is incomplete. Clone size and V and J calls were adopted from that table, with D and trimming inferred from the DNA. Found here are 160,000 or so clones, about 81% of them singletons; the top ten hold about a tenth.

This TCR was sampled from a human donor in a cohort sampled during active COVID-19. The V gene is TRBV5-1, the J gene TRBJ2-5; TRBD1 might be the D (6 bases). Sequenced material: peripheral blood. CDR3 residues: CASSLSGVQTQYF. The DNA for the CDR3 is TGCGCCAGCAGCCTATCAGGGGTTCAGACCCAGTACTTC.